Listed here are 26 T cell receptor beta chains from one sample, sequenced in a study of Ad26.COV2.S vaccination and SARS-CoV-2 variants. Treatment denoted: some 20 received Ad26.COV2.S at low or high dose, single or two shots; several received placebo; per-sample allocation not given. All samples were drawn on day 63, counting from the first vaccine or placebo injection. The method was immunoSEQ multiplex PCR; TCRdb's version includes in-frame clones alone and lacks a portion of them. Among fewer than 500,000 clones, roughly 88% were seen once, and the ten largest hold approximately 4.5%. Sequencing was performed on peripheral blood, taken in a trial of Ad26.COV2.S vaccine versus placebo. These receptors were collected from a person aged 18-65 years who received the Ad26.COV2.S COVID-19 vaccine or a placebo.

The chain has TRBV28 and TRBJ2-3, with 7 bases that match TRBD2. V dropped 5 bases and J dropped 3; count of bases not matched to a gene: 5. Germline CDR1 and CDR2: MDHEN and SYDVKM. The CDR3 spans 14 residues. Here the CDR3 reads CASSGRAGTDTQYF. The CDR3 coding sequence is TGTGCCAGCAGTGGGAGGGCCGGAACAGATACGCAGTATTTT.

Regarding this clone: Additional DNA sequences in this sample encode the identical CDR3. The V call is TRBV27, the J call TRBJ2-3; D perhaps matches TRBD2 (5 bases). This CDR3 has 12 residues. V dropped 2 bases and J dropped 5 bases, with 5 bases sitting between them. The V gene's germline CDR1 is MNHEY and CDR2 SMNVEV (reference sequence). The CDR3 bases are TGTGCCAGCAGTTTAGGAGGAGATACGCAGTATTTT. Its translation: CASSLGGDTQYF.

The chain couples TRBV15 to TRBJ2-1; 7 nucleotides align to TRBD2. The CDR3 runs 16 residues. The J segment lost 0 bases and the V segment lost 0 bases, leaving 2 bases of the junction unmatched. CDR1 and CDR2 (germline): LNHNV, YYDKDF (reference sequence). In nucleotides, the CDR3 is TGTGCCACCAGCAGAGATAGCGGGCGCTCCTACAATGAGCAGTTCTTC. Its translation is CATSRDSGRSYNEQFF.

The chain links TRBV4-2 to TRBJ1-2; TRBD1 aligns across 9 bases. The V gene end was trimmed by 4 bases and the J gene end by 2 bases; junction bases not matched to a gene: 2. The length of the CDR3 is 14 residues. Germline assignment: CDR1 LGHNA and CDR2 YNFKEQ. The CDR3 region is CASSLTGGNYGYTF. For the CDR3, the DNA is TGTGCCAGCAGCCTAACAGGGGGCAACTATGGCTACACCTTC.

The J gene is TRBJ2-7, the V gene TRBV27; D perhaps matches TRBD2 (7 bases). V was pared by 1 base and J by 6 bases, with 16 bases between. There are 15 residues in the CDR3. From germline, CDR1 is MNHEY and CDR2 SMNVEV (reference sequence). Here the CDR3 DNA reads TGTGCCAGCAGTTTATTACGGGGAGGGGGAGCCGAGCAGTACTTC. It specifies CASSLLRGGGAEQYF.

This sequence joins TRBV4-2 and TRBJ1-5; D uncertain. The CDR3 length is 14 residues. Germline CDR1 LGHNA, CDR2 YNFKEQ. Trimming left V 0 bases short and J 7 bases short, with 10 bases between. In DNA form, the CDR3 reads TGTGCCAGCAGCCAAGACGGGGATGGGCAGCCCCAGCATTTT. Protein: CASSQDGDGQPQHF.

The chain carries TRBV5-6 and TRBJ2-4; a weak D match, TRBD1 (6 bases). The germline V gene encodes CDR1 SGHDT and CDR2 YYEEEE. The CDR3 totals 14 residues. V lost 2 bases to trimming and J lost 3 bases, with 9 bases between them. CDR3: CASSFDRLKNIQYF. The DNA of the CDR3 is TGTGCCAGCAGCTTCGACAGGCTCAAAAACATTCAGTACTTC.

CDR3 nucleotide sequence: TGTGCCAGCAGCCCGATGGTGAGGAATTCACCCCTCCACTTT. As protein: CASSPMVRNSPLHF. This rearrangement joins TRBV7-8 to TRBJ1-6; no reliable D call. The V gene lost 5 bases and the J gene lost 7 bases, with 12 bases spanning the gap. The CDR3 has 14 residues. Germline V gene data show CDR1 as SGHVS and CDR2 as FQNEAQ.

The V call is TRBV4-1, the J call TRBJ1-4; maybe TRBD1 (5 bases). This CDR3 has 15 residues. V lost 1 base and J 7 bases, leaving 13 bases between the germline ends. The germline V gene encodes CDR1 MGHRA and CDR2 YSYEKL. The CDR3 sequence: CASSQGPDIREKLFF. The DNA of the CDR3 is TGCGCCAGCAGCCAAGGGCCGGACATACGTGAAAAACTGTTTTTT.

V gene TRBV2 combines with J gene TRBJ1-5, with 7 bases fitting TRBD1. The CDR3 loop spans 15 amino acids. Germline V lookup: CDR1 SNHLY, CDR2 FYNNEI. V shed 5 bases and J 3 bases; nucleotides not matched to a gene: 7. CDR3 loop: CASSPGGEINQPQHF. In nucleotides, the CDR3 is TGTGCCAGCAGTCCAGGGGGAGAAATCAATCAGCCCCAGCATTTT.

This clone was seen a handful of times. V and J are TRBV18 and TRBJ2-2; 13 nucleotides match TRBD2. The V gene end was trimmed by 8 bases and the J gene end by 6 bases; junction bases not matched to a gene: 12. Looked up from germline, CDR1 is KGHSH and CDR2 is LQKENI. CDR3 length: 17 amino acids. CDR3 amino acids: CASTILAGGPISGELFF. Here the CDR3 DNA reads TGTGCCAGCACGATACTAGCGGGAGGGCCGATATCCGGGGAGCTGTTTTTT. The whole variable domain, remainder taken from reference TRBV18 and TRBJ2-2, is NAGVMQNPRHLVRRRGQEARLRCSPMKGHSHVYWYRQLPEEGLKFMVYLQKENIIDESGMPKERFSAEFPKEGPSILRIQQVVRGDSAAYFCASTILAGGPISGELFFGEGSRLTVL.

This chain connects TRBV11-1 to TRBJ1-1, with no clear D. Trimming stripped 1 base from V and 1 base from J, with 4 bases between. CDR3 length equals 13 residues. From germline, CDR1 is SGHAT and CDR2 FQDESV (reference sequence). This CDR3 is CASSLEANTEAFF. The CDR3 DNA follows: TGTGCCAGCAGCTTAGAGGCGAACACTGAAGCTTTCTTT.

CDR3 residues: CASSPTTDTQYF. CDR3 bases: TGTGCCAGTAGCCCTACCACAGATACGCAGTATTTT. V usage is TRBV19 and J usage is TRBJ2-3; unclear D gene. The CDR3 length is 12 residues. Deletions cut 6 bases from V and 2 bases from J, with 6 bases between. The germline V gene has CDR1 LNHDA and CDR2 SQIVND (reference sequence).

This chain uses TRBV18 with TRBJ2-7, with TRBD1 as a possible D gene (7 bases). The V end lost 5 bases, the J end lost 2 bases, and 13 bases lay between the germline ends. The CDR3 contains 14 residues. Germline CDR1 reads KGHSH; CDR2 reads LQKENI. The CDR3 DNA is TGTGCCAGCTCAGGAGGGACAGACACCTACGAGCAGTACTTC. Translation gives CASSGGTDTYEQYF. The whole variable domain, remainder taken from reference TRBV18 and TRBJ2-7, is NAGVMQNPRHLVRRRGQEARLRCSPMKGHSHVYWYRQLPEEGLKFMVYLQKENIIDESGMPKERFSAEFPKEGPSILRIQQVVRGDSAAYFCASSGGTDTYEQYFGPGTRLTVT.

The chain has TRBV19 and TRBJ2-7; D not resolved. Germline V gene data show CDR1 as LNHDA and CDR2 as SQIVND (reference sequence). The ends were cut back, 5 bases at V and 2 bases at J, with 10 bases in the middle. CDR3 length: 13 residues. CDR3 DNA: TGTGCCAGTAGTTCCGGATTGCCCTACGAGCAGTACTTC. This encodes CASSSGLPYEQYF.

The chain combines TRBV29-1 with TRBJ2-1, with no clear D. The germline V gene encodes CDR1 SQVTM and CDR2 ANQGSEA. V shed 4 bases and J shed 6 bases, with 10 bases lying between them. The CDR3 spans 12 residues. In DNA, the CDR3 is TGCAGCGTTGGGCTAGACCGCAATGAGCAGTTCTTC. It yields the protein CSVGLDRNEQFF.

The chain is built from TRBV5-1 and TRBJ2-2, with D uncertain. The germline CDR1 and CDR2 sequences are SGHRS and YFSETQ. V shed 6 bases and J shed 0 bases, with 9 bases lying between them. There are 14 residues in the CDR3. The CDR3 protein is CASKGTANTGELFF. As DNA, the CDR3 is TGCGCCAGCAAAGGCACCGCGAACACCGGGGAGCTGTTTTTT.

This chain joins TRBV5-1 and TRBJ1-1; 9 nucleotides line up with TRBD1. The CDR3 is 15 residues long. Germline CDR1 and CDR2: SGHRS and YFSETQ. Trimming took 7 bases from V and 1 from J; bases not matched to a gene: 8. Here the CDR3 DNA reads TGCGCCAGCGGGGAACAGGGGGCGAGGAACACTGAAGCTTTCTTT. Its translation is CASGEQGARNTEAFF.

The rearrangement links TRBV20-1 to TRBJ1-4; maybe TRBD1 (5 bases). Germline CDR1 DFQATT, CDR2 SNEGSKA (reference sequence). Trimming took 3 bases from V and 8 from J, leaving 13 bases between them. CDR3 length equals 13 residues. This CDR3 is CSASSQAGEKLFF. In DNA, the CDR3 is TGCAGTGCTAGTTCTCAGGCAGGGGAAAAACTGTTTTTT.

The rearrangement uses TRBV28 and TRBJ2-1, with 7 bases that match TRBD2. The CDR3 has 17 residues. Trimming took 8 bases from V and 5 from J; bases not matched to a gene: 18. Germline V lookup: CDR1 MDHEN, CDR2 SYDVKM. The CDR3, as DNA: TGTGCCAGCCCACCCCCCCCGGGGCTAGCGGAAAACAATGAGCAGTTCTTC. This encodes CASPPPPGLAENNEQFF. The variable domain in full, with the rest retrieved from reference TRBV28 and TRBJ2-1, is DVKVTQSSRYLVKRTGEKVFLECVQDMDHENMFWYRQDPGLGLRLIYFSYDVKMKEKGDIPEGYSVSREKKERFSLILESASTNQTSMYLCASPPPPGLAENNEQFFGPGTRLTVL.

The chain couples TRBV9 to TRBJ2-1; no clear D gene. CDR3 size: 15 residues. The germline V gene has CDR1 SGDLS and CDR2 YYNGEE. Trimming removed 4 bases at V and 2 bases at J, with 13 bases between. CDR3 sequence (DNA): TGTGCCAGCAGCACCTTACGATCCACCTACAATGAGCAGTTCTTC. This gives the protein CASSTLRSTYNEQFF.

CDR3 bases: TGTGCCAGCAGCCCCGGGGTCAGGGACACGGAAAAACTGTTTTTT. Translating it yields CASSPGVRDTEKLFF. V and J are TRBV7-9 and TRBJ1-4; TRBD1 might be the D (6 bases). The CDR3 length is 15 residues. Germline V gene data show CDR1 as SEHNR and CDR2 as FQNEAQ (reference sequence). Trimming shortened V by 5 bases and J by 8 bases, and 18 bases separated the two germline ends.

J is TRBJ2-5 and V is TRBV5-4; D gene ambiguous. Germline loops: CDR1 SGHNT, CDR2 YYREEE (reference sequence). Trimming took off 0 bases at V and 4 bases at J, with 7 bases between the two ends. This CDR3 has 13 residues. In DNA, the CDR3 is TGTGCCAGCAGCTTGGAGGCCAGAGAGACCCAGTACTTC. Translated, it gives CASSLEARETQYF.

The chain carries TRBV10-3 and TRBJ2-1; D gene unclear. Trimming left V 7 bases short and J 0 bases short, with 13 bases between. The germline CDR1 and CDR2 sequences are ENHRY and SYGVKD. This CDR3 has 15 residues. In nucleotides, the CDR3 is TGTGCCATCATGTCCAGGATGGGCTCCTACAATGAGCAGTTCTTC. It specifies CAIMSRMGSYNEQFF.

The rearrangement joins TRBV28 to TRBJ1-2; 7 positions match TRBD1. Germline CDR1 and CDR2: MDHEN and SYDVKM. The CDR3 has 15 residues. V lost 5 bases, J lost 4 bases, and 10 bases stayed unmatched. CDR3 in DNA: TGTGCCAGCAGTCCTGCGGACGACAGGGTCTATGGCTACACCTTC. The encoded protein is CASSPADDRVYGYTF.

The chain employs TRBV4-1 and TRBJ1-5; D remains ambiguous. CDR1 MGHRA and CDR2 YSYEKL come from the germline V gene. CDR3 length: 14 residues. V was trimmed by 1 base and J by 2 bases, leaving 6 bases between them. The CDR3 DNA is TGCGCCAGCAGCCAAGGGTGGGGCAATCAGCCCCAGCATTTT. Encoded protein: CASSQGWGNQPQHF.